This T cell receptor (beta chain) was recovered during a study of T-cell reconstitution after alpha-beta-depleted transplantation in children. General study findings and limits: Most T-cell counts and diversity one year after the transplant came from T cells that were newly produced. Where alpha-beta T cells came from about two months after transplant was reportedly several hundred expanded graft clones. Surviving recipient cells, namely T cells and thymic progenitors, were the source of high day-60 TCRbeta diversity in some patients.

In the case of this clonotype: Its matching antigen is unknown.

TCRbeta library preparation incorporated unique molecular identifiers. TCRdb passed the PCR reads through MiXCR, listing each CDR3 protein once. Found here are 250,000 or so distinct CDR3 sequences, 20% to 30% of them singletons; the top ten hold 4.8%. The sequencing used PBMCs, mostly from graft donor cells, collected 360 days after TCRalphabeta/CD19-depleted stem cell transplant. The sequence was obtained from a female patient aged 2-15 years who had a stem cell transplant for congenital amegakaryocytic thrombocytopenia, so the T cells may come from the graft donor.

CDR3 in amino acids: CTSRPPSGGTDTQYF. CDR3 DNA: TGCACCAGCAGGCCACCTAGCGGGGGCACAGATACGCAGTATTTT. The chain joins TRBV1 to TRBJ2-3; the table's TRBD2 call for D was not verified on the DNA. TRBV1 is annotated as a pseudogene. The length of the CDR3 is 15 residues.